This T cell receptor beta chain emerged from a study of shared clonotypes between healthy human individuals (dated by TCRdb to about 2020). Notes on the research overall: A few men and a couple of women, aged 18 to 49 years, made up the cohort. For each donor, CD4 naive and CD4 memory were each given three plates, CD8 naive was given two plates, and CD8 memory was given one plate. To estimate repertoire size and how much clonotype sharing occurs between individuals, the study deeply sequenced the blood TCR repertoires of 4 to 6 healthy adults. Different laboratories and diverse techniques were used to prepare libraries and sequence TCR repertoires, to increase sequencing depth and limit assay-specific biases. Each donor's leukapheresis produced roughly between roughly 0.85 and 10 billion PBMCs.

From the cysteine up to the phenylalanine, the CDR3 has a length of 16 residues. The sequence is cut down to CDR3 DNA, 48 bases in frame from base 1. V ends up 5 bases short and J 6 bases short, with an unmatched junction base count of 16. CDR1 and CDR2 (SGHTA, FQGTGA) derive from the germline V gene. Results and caveats for the whole study, not just this receptor: Only blood was sampled, and tissue TCR repertoires likely differ from those in blood. Because the study included only a small number of donors, the genetic and exposure-history diversity represented was limited. Sharing across a few donors was observed for about 5% of naive CD4, under 4% of naive CD8, about 2.3% of memory CD4, and about 0.39% of memory CD8 clonotypes. Compared with non-shared clonotypes, the clonotypes found in all four sorted-subset donors had higher generation probabilities. Even with the large sequencing depth, rarefaction of the sorted-subset datasets indicated that sequencing was incomplete. Pairwise subsampling led to the expectation that sequencing depth would affect the degree of clonotype sharing among donors. Estimated clonotype richness was generally larger for naive than for memory subsets.

Healthy HIV-negative adults with no recently reported acute infections or vaccinations were included as donors. Every donor was a Caucasian adult residing in Nashville, Tennessee, USA. CD4+ T cells were enriched through magnetic negative selection, after which naive cells were positively selected on CD45RA and the remaining negative fraction served as the memory subset. Blood was collected by leukapheresis, and PBMCs were isolated by Ficoll-Histopaque density gradient centrifugation and then cryopreserved in liquid nitrogen vapor phase. Analytical flow cytometry was used to check the purity and quantity of each magnetically sorted T cell population. Genomic DNA was isolated from every sorted fraction and measured by UV absorbance on a Nanodrop 2000c. Using the deep immunoSEQ assay, multiplex PCR amplified TCR CDR3 regions from genomic DNA. Extracted genomic DNA from each cell subset was distributed evenly across all wells of several immunoSEQ 96-well plates, and each plate was treated as a replicate. For sorted subsets, roughly 190 ng of genomic DNA, equivalent to some 30,000 T cell genomes, went into each replicate PCR. Purified libraries were quantified with a Qubit 3.0 fluorometer, sized on a Bioanalyzer 2100, and re-quantified with the KAPA Library Quantification kit. Every immunoSEQ 96-well plate was sequenced on a separate single-read 150-cycle Illumina NextSeq 550 flow cell. The authors' pipeline ran thus. Because only junctional sequences without quality scores were contained in the immunoSEQ output, filtering matching that applied to full-length reads could not be performed. To assign V/J genes and CDR3, sequences were annotated against IMGT germline references using PyIR, a Python wrapper for IgBLAST v1.9. Reads were removed for weak V/J assignments (E-value above 1e-6), missing CDR3, stop codons, out-of-frame junctions, or ambiguous translated residues. V3J clonotypes were defined as sequences sharing the same inferred V gene, J gene, and CDR3 amino acid sequence. Percentage overlap between repertoires was computed as shared unique clonotypes divided by the size of the smaller repertoire. RTK rarefaction, the Chao1 estimator, and Recon v2.1 estimates of unobserved clonotypes were used to assess repertoire richness. OLGA was used to compute generation probabilities for all TCRbeta clonotypes that the gDNA method yielded from a few donors. In TCRdb, the immuneACCESS table is reduced to in-frame sequences with V and J assigned. These tables do not hold every clone; where another copy was compared, an unresolved V gene accounts for under half, and the others remain unexplained. V, J and clone size reflect that table, while D and trimming were determined from the DNA. This sample is represented by millions of clones; around 94% of them were singletons. The leading ten clones occupy roughly 0.13% of the sample.

A note on this clone: What this receptor recognizes is not known. One base away there is no much larger clone; base qualities are not given.

Specimen: naive CD4+ T cells sorted from blood. Interpreted using the paper, the cell subset or site label stands for: CD45RA+ positively selected. The chain is encoded by TRBV7-3 joined to TRBJ2-7, with 7 middle bases fitting TRBD1. The origin of this receptor is a man between 18 and 35 years old in good health. The CDR3 amino acid sequence is: CASSRRDRINPSEQYF. The DNA is TGTGCCAGCAGCCGACGGGACAGAATTAATCCCTCCGAGCAGTACTTC.